These T cell receptor beta chains were read from a single sample in a study of cytomegalovirus exposure and HLA in healthy donors. Clones were read by immunoSEQ multiplex PCR, and TCRdb kept only the in-frame ones, dropping some. The sample totals roughly 190,000 clones. Material: PBMCs. Receptors were obtained from a man aged 25-45 years in good health and CMV-seronegative. Both conserved end residues are part of each CDR3.

j_call | v_call | cdr3_length | cdr3_aa
TRBJ2-3 | TRBV18 | 15 | CASSPENRGTDTQYF
TRBJ1-1 | TRBV28 | 14 | CASSLWDKMNKAFF
TRBJ1-2 | TRBV9 | 13 | CASSVAQGYGYTF
TRBJ1-1 | TRBV4-1 | 16 | CASSQVMGRENTEAFF
TRBJ2-7 | TRBV5-1 | 14 | CASSRRERRGEQYF
TRBJ1-5 | TRBV6-1 | 15 | CASSDVQGNNQPQHF
TRBJ1-6 | TRBV7-6 | 15 | CASSLLFGVNSPLHF
TRBJ2-3 | TRBV7-8 | 16 | CASSLEAPRSPDTQYF
TRBJ2-1 | TRBV7-2 | 14 | CASSLEGIYNEQFF
TRBJ2-7 | TRBV19 | 14 | CASKPGQGTYEQYF
TRBJ2-5 | TRBV23-1 | 15 | CASSQRGKGGETQYF
TRBJ1-2 | TRBV6-4 | 13 | CASSLTGVEGYTF
TRBJ1-2 | TRBV2 | 11 | CASSDLYGYTF
TRBJ1-1 | TRBV7-2 | 13 | CASRPPGQIGAFF
TRBJ1-6 | TRBV2 | 16 | CASIRPRGQGRSPLHF
TRBJ2-1 | TRBV5-1 | 17 | CASTSSPGTPGRDEQFF
TRBJ1-1 | TRBV5-1 | 15 | CASSLAAGLNTEAFF
TRBJ2-7 | TRBV9 | 13 | CASSVSRGLEQYF
TRBJ1-5 | TRBV19 | 19 | CASSTQPGQGRHSNQPQHF
TRBJ2-3 | TRBV11-2 | 15 | CASSRLAGGTDTQYF
TRBJ2-5 | TRBV19 | 15 | CASMGLAGGQETQYF
TRBJ1-2 | TRBV15 | 15 | CATSRGPGQGARYTF
TRBJ2-7 | TRBV11-3 | 14 | CASSGGAISYEQYF
TRBJ2-6 | TRBV6-5 | 15 | CASSFRQAGANVLTF
TRBJ2-7 | TRBV29-1 | 13 | CSAGQGDAYEQYF
TRBJ1-2 | TRBV30 | 13 | CALGDRGLLGYTF
TRBJ2-1 | TRBV19 | 16 | CASGPSAGVPYNEQFF
TRBJ2-1 | TRBV7-9 | 14 | CASSLNRGWNEQFF
TRBJ2-7 | TRBV9 | 15 | CASSVGGGSTYEQYF
TRBJ2-7 | TRBV6-1 | 13 | CATRDRGKYEQYF
TRBJ2-1 | TRBV27 | 15 | CASSRDRGLYNEQFF
TRBJ2-1 | TRBV11-2 | 15 | CASRLTSGRDNEQFF
TRBJ2-1 | TRBV2 | 18 | CASSGILAASSSYNEQFF
TRBJ2-1 | TRBV28 | 16 | CASSPIAGGSYNEQFF
TRBJ2-1 | TRBV18 | 14 | CASSPKDRSNEQFF
TRBJ2-2 | TRBV18 | 15 | CASSPATTNTGELFF
TRBJ1-3 | TRBV19 | 16 | CASSFSGVSSGNTIYF
TRBJ2-2 | TRBV30 | 12 | CAWSVLTGELFF
TRBJ1-6 | TRBV5-1 | 14 | CASSSKPPGSPLHF